These 17 T cell receptor beta chains were all obtained from the same sample, sequenced in a study of cytomegalovirus exposure and HLA in healthy donors. PCR used 60 Vbeta primers and 13 Jbeta primers. The repertoire was sequenced with immunoSEQ multiplex PCR; TCRdb's copy has only in-frame clones and lacks some. The profile shows under 200,000 clones, about 81% of them singletons. Sequencing used PBMCs. Receptors originate from a girl between 5 and 17 years old in good health and CMV-seropositive.

The rearrangement links TRBV5-1 to TRBJ2-3; D is possibly TRBD2 (6 bases). Trimming cost V 0 bases and J 1 base, with 15 bases left between them. This CDR3 spans 17 amino acids. CDR1 SGHRS and CDR2 YFSETQ come from the germline V gene. CDR3 residues: CASSLAVGGFGTDTQYF. In DNA, the CDR3 is TGCGCCAGCAGCTTGGCCGTGGGGGGTTTCGGCACAGATACGCAGTATTTT.

The chain has TRBV7-9 and TRBJ1-1; the D gene is possibly TRBD1 (5 bases). The V end lost 2 bases, the J end lost 5 bases, and 9 bases lay between the germline ends. CDR1 SEHNR and CDR2 FQNEAQ come from the germline V gene (reference sequence). The length of the CDR3 is 13 residues. The CDR3 loop is CASSLRGGTEAFF. In DNA form, the CDR3 reads TGTGCCAGCAGCTTAAGGGGTGGGACTGAAGCTTTCTTT.

This clone was seen a handful of times. The V call is TRBV18, the J call TRBJ1-4, with a possible D match to TRBD1 (5 bases). CDR3 size: 14 residues. Trimming pared 1 base from V and 4 bases from J, leaving 7 bases between. The germline CDR1 and CDR2 sequences are KGHSH and LQKENI. The CDR3 nucleotides read TGTGCCAGCTCACCACGGCAGGGTAATGAAAAACTGTTTTTT. It translates to CASSPRQGNEKLFF.

The sample holds one count of this clone. CDR3 DNA sequence: TGTGCCAGTCGCGCGGCAGAATTCCACGAGCAGTACTTC. Its protein is CASRAAEFHEQYF. The V call is TRBV27, the J call TRBJ2-7; no clear D gene. This CDR3 is 13 amino acids long. Germline loops: CDR1 MNHEY, CDR2 SMNVEV (reference sequence). Between the trimmed V and J ends, which lost 9 bases and 5 bases, there was a span of 17 bases.

The table lists this clone with a few counts. The rearrangement links TRBV2 to TRBJ2-5, with a tentative D call TRBD1 (5 bases). Trimming stripped 7 bases from V and 2 bases from J, with 11 bases between. CDR3 length: 13 amino acids. Germline V gene data show CDR1 as SNHLY and CDR2 as FYNNEI. CDR3 residues: CASISTEQETQYF. The CDR3 nucleotides are TGTGCCAGCATATCGACAGAACAAGAGACCCAGTACTTC.

This chain joins TRBV18 and TRBJ1-3; D not certain. The CDR3 sequence is 15 residues long. Germline assignment: CDR1 KGHSH and CDR2 LQKENI. V was shortened by 1 base and J by 4 bases, with 11 bases between the two germline ends. CDR3 sequence: CASSPREVAGNTIYF. The CDR3, as DNA: TGTGCCAGCTCACCACGTGAGGTGGCCGGAAACACCATATATTTT.

V is TRBV28 and J is TRBJ1-2; D uncertain. Germline CDR1 reads MDHEN; CDR2 reads SYDVKM. Between the trimmed V and J ends, which lost 10 bases and 4 bases, there was a span of 10 bases. This CDR3 has 11 residues. The CDR3 loop is CATLSGYGYTF. The DNA for the CDR3 is TGTGCCACCCTATCAGGCTATGGCTACACCTTC.

The chain carries TRBV6-1 and TRBJ1-3; D is uncertain. The CDR3 is 17 residues long. Germline assignment: CDR1 MNHNS and CDR2 SASEGT. V was trimmed by 0 bases and J by 0 bases, leaving 12 bases between them. The CDR3 DNA follows: TGTGCCAGCAGTGAAGCCGAGGCGGCTAGCTCTGGAAACACCATATATTTT. Encoded protein: CASSEAEAASSGNTIYF.

This sequence joins TRBV25-1 and TRBJ1-2, with D tentatively TRBD1 (5 bases). Germline CDR1 MGHDK, CDR2 SYGVNS. V lost 2 bases to trimming and J lost 2 bases, with 9 bases between them. The CDR3 has 14 amino acids. DNA of the CDR3: TGTGCCAGCAGTGAAGTGGGGGGGAACTATGGCTACACCTTC. It translates to CASSEVGGNYGYTF.

This chain links TRBV5-4 with TRBJ2-3; 9 bases fit TRBD2. Germline assignment: CDR1 SGHNT and CDR2 YYREEE (reference sequence). The V segment lost 2 bases and the J segment 6 bases; nucleotides outside the gene matches: 7. The length of the CDR3 is 15 residues. CDR3 nucleotide sequence: TGTGCCAGCAGCTTTTCGTCTAGCGGGGTTGATACGCAGTATTTT. Protein: CASSFSSSGVDTQYF.

The V and J genes are TRBV11-2 and TRBJ2-1; TRBD2 agrees at 7 bases. J gave up 14 bases and V 5 bases, and 15 bases lay outside the gene matches. The germline CDR1 and CDR2 sequences are SGHAT and FQNNGV. This CDR3 contains 14 residues. CDR3 in DNA: TGTGCCAGCAGCCCCCTGGACGGCGGGAGAACGAAGTTCTTC. This encodes CASSPLDGGRTKFF.

The chain has TRBV19 and TRBJ1-1, with unresolved D. The V gene lost 7 bases and the J gene lost 1 base, with 13 bases spanning the gap. The CDR3 extends over 14 amino acids. CDR1 and CDR2 from the germline V gene are LNHDA and SQIVND (reference sequence). The CDR3 DNA reads TGTGCCAGTAACCGTTGGGAGAGGAACACTGAAGCTTTCTTT. It yields the protein CASNRWERNTEAFF.

The sample holds a few counts of this clone. The chain has TRBV6-5 and TRBJ1-2, with TRBD1 identical over 7 bases. Losses at the gene ends were 4 bases for V and 5 bases for J; bases not matched to a gene: 10. In germline, CDR1 is MNHEY, CDR2 SVGAGI. This CDR3 is built from 15 residues. CDR3 in DNA: TGTGCCAGCAGTTTCGGGGGACAGAGACTTTATGGCTACACCTTC. Its protein product is CASSFGGQRLYGYTF.

This chain's CDR3 is CASSLLRLWDRGLNIQYF. The CDR3 DNA reads TGTGCCAGCAGCTTACTTCGCCTATGGGACAGGGGTTTGAACATTCAGTACTTC. This sequence joins TRBV7-9 and TRBJ2-4; 10 bases match TRBD1. Trimming removed 2 bases from V and 7 bases from J; junction bases left unmatched: 14. The CDR3 covers 18 residues. CDR1 and CDR2 from the germline V gene are SEHNR and FQNEAQ (reference sequence).

The V and J genes are TRBV7-2 and TRBJ2-2, with 10 bases fitting TRBD2. The germline CDR1 and CDR2 sequences are SGHTA and FQGNSA. The CDR3 has 16 amino acids. V was pared by 5 bases and J by 10 bases, with 13 bases of the junction left unmatched. The CDR3 sequence is CASSTPRLAGVVELFF. CDR3 bases: TGTGCCAGCAGCACCCCCCGGCTAGCGGGAGTCGTGGAGCTGTTTTTT.

The chain joins TRBV30 to TRBJ1-1; D is ambiguous. The CDR3 totals 15 residues. Trimming pared 1 base from V and 3 bases from J, leaving 15 bases between. The germline CDR1 and CDR2 sequences are GTSNPN and SVGIG (reference sequence). This CDR3 reads CAWSAPIRGDTEAFF. CDR3 DNA: TGTGCCTGGAGTGCACCAATTCGCGGGGACACTGAAGCTTTCTTT.

The V gene is TRBV7-3, the J gene TRBJ1-1, with TRBD1 matching over 7 bases. The germline V gene has CDR1 SGHTA and CDR2 FQGTGA. The CDR3 is made up of 14 amino acids. V lost 3 bases, J lost 5 bases, and 6 bases stayed unmatched. As DNA, the CDR3 is TGTGCCAGCAGCTTCAAATCACAGGGGACTGAAGCTTTCTTT. It is translated as CASSFKSQGTEAFF. Filled out from reference TRBV7-3 and TRBJ1-1, the complete variable domain reads GAGVSQTPSNKVTEKGKYVELRCDPISGHTALYWYRQSLGQGPEFLIYFQGTGAADDSGLPNDRFFAVRPEGSVSTLKIQRTERGDSAVYLCASSFKSQGTEAFFGQGTRLTVV.